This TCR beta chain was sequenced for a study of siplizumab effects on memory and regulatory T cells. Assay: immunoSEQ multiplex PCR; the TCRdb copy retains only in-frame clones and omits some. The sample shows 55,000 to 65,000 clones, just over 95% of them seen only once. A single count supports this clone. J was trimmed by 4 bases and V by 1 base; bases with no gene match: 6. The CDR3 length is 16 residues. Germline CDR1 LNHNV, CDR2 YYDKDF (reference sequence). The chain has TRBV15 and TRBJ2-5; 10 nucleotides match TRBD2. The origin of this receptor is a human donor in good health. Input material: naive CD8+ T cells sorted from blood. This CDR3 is CATSRGSSGRGETQYF. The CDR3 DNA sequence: TGTGCCACCAGCAGAGGGTCTAGCGGGAGAGGAGAGACCCAGTACTTC. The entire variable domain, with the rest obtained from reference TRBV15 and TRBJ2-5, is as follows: DAMVIQNPRYQVTQFGKPVTLSCSQTLNHNVMYWYQQKSSQAPKLLFHYYDKDFNNEADTPDNFQSRRPNTSFCFLDIRSPGLGDTAMYLCATSRGSSGRGETQYFGPGTRLLVL.